Sequencing of this TCR beta chain was carried out in a study of T-cell memory formation after mild COVID-19. This CDR3 spans 16 amino acids. Between the trimmed V and J ends, which lost 4 bases and 4 bases, there was a span of 18 bases. Germline values: CDR1 SGHRS, CDR2 YFSETQ. TCRdb itself ran the 5' RACE reads through MiXCR, one entry per CDR3 protein. The sample yields 400,000 to 550,000 distinct CDR3 sequences, around a quarter seen once. The chain links TRBV5-1 to TRBJ2-1, with D maybe TRBD1 (6 bases). Material for sequencing was PBMCs or a T cell subset sorted from them (not recorded which). This clonotype was sampled from an adult woman who had mild COVID-19 (a few samples of this study predate the infection). Cell type and time point are not known. For the CDR3, the DNA is TGCGCCAGCAGCCTAGCCCCCGGGACACAGTACAATGAGCAGTTCTTC. This encodes CASSLAPGTQYNEQFF.